What follows are 26 T cell receptor beta chains derived from one specimen sequenced in a study of cytomegalovirus exposure and HLA in healthy donors. Vbeta (60) and Jbeta (13) primers were used in the PCR. Using immunoSEQ multiplex PCR, the repertoire was profiled, and TCRdb retains in-frame clones only, with some absent. The sample is made up of some 52,000 clones, and the top ten hold 12% of it. The sequencing input was PBMCs. The receptors stem from a woman aged 55-70 years in good health and CMV-seropositive.

The chain links TRBV7-6 to TRBJ1-2; 7 nucleotides line up with TRBD1. Trimming removed 5 bases from V and 2 bases from J; junction bases left unmatched: 5. The CDR3 is 14 amino acids. Per germline, CDR1 SGHVS and CDR2 FNYEAQ. CDR3 bases: TGTGCCAGCAGCCCCTCGACAGGGAACTATGGCTACACCTTC. Translating it yields CASSPSTGNYGYTF.

The chain couples TRBV9 to TRBJ2-7, with TRBD2 identical over 8 bases. CDR1 SGDLS and CDR2 YYNGEE come from the germline V gene. CDR3 length equals 16 residues. V was pared by 4 bases and J by 1 base, with 10 bases of the junction left unmatched. CDR3 sequence reads: CASSPQGAGVSYEQYF. The DNA for the CDR3 is TGTGCCAGCAGCCCCCAGGGAGCGGGGGTGTCCTACGAGCAGTACTTC.

The chain joins TRBV15 to TRBJ2-1; D perhaps matches TRBD1 (5 bases). The CDR3 covers 16 residues. In germline, CDR1 is LNHNV, CDR2 YYDKDF (reference sequence). The V gene lost 2 bases and the J gene lost 0 bases, with 11 bases spanning the gap. The CDR3 loop reads CATSRRGQSSYNEQFF. In DNA form, the CDR3 reads TGTGCCACCAGCAGAAGGGGCCAAAGCTCCTACAATGAGCAGTTCTTC.

This chain connects TRBV11-3 to TRBJ2-7, with D possibly matching TRBD1 (5 bases). This CDR3 comprises 15 residues. Trimming stripped 2 bases from V and 5 bases from J, with 16 bases between. The V gene's germline CDR1 is SGHNT and CDR2 YENEEA. Written as DNA, the CDR3 is TGTGCCAGCAGCTTAAGCCAGGGCTTTTACAACGAGCAGTACTTC. Translation gives CASSLSQGFYNEQYF.

The chain couples TRBV6-5 to TRBJ2-7, with TRBD1 as a possible D gene (6 bases). Trimming removed 5 bases at V and 7 bases at J, with 12 bases between. CDR1 MNHEY and CDR2 SVGAGI come from the germline V gene. The CDR3 has 12 residues. The CDR3 nucleotides are TGTGCCAGCAGTAACAGGGTTGGGGAGCAGTACTTC. Its translation: CASSNRVGEQYF.

The chain couples TRBV6-1 to TRBJ1-3; no clear D. V gave up 6 bases and J gave up 3 bases, with 15 bases separating them. Germline CDR1 MNHNS, CDR2 SASEGT. The CDR3 spans 15 residues. The CDR3 region is CASRGGQQYGNTIYF. The CDR3 region has the DNA TGTGCCAGCAGGGGCGGGCAGCAATATGGAAACACCATATATTTT.

This sequence joins TRBV9 and TRBJ2-3; 8 bases are a match to TRBD2. In germline, CDR1 is SGDLS, CDR2 YYNGEE. J gave up 0 bases and V 4 bases, and 10 bases lay outside the gene matches. The CDR3 runs 17 residues. CDR3 sequence (DNA): TGTGCCAGCAGCCCAGATGGCGGGGGGACGAGCACAGATACGCAGTATTTT. It codes for CASSPDGGGTSTDTQYF.

The chain couples TRBV5-6 to TRBJ2-2; 9 bases are shared with TRBD1. The CDR3 has 15 amino acids. J gave up 8 bases and V 0 bases, and 5 bases lay outside the gene matches. Germline V gene lookup returns CDR1 SGHDT and CDR2 YYEEEE. CDR3 residues: CASSLGTGATGELFF. The CDR3, as DNA: TGTGCCAGCAGCTTGGGGACAGGGGCCACAGGGGAGCTGTTTTTT.

The chain has TRBV5-1 and TRBJ2-6; 7 bases fit TRBD1. J was trimmed by 4 bases and V by 2 bases; bases with no gene match: 6. The CDR3 sequence is 16 residues long. Per germline, CDR1 SGHRS and CDR2 YFSETQ. In DNA, the CDR3 is TGCGCCAGCAGCTTTCCGACAGGGTCCGGGGCCAACGTCCTGACTTTC. This gives the protein CASSFPTGSGANVLTF.

The chain links TRBV6-5 to TRBJ1-1; 7 bases fit TRBD1. The CDR3 loop spans 14 amino acids. The V segment lost 5 bases and the J segment 2 bases; nucleotides outside the gene matches: 5. Germline V gene sequence: CDR1 MNHEY, CDR2 SVGAGI. This CDR3 reads CASSTRDRNTEAFF. The CDR3 coding sequence is TGTGCCAGCAGTACCCGGGACAGAAACACTGAAGCTTTCTTT.

This sequence joins TRBV6-1 and TRBJ1-6, with D maybe TRBD1 (6 bases). The germline V and J ends were trimmed by 10 bases and 6 bases, with 19 bases remaining between them. Germline CDR1 MNHNS, CDR2 SASEGT. CDR3 length: 15 residues. CDR3 sequence reads: CATIMGADINSPLHF. Written as DNA, the CDR3 is TGTGCCACAATAATGGGGGCCGATATTAATTCACCCCTCCACTTT.

This rearrangement joins TRBV28 to TRBJ2-7; maybe TRBD1 (6 bases). Germline assignment: CDR1 MDHEN and CDR2 SYDVKM. This CDR3 contains 13 residues. Trimming removed 5 bases at V and 4 bases at J, with 12 bases between. DNA of the CDR3: TGTGCCAGCAGTCTAGCACAGGGTTACGAGCAGTACTTC. It yields the protein CASSLAQGYEQYF.

This chain links TRBV11-1 with TRBJ2-1; D might be TRBD1 (5 bases). The CDR3 has 15 residues. Trimming took 1 base from V and 5 from J, leaving 12 bases between them. CDR1 SGHAT and CDR2 FQDESV come from the germline V gene (reference sequence). CDR3 protein: CASSLGRVLDNEQFF. CDR3 DNA: TGTGCCAGCAGCTTAGGCAGGGTCTTGGACAATGAGCAGTTCTTC.

As regards this clone: Other DNA sequences of this sample code for an identical CDR3. This chain links TRBV19 with TRBJ1-5, with TRBD1 matching over 9 bases. V lost 6 bases, J lost 4 bases, and 7 bases stayed unmatched. The germline CDR1 and CDR2 sequences are LNHDA and SQIVND (reference sequence). This CDR3 spans 15 amino acids. CDR3 nucleotides: TGTGCCAGTAGGGGGGACAGGGCCGTAAATCAGCCCCAGCATTTT. It encodes CASRGDRAVNQPQHF.

The CDR3 DNA reads as TGTGCCAGCAGCTCCTACAATCAGCCCCAGCATTTT. Translating it yields CASSSYNQPQHF. This chain links TRBV7-6 with TRBJ1-5; D not resolved. The V end was cut by 4 bases, the J end by 3 bases, with 4 bases between. Germline loops: CDR1 SGHVS, CDR2 FNYEAQ. CDR3 length equals 12 residues.

The genes are TRBV11-2 and TRBJ2-7; no definite D call. CDR1 SGHAT and CDR2 FQNNGV come from the germline V gene. This CDR3 contains 15 residues. Trimming shortened V by 1 base and J by 1 base, and 11 bases separated the two germline ends. The CDR3 spells CASSLGVTLSYEQYF. The CDR3 nucleotides are TGTGCCAGCAGCTTAGGCGTGACACTGTCCTACGAGCAGTACTTC.

The rearrangement joins TRBV6-1 to TRBJ1-5; D remains ambiguous. The CDR3 contains 11 residues. Germline CDR1 reads MNHNS; CDR2 reads SASEGT. The V end lost 7 bases, the J end lost 11 bases, and 12 bases lay between the germline ends. CDR3 sequence: CASITLGAQHF. CDR3 sequence (DNA): TGTGCCAGCATTACCCTCGGGGCCCAGCATTTT.

V is TRBV29-1 and J is TRBJ1-2, with TRBD1 as a possible D gene (6 bases). Looked up from germline, CDR1 is SQVTM and CDR2 is ANQGSEA. The V end lost 0 bases, the J end lost 4 bases, and 9 bases lay between the germline ends. The CDR3 extends over 13 amino acids. In DNA, the CDR3 is TGCAGCGTTGAAGAAGGGACACGCTATGGCTACACCTTC. Amino acid sequence: CSVEEGTRYGYTF.

CDR3 in DNA: TGCGCCAGCATGCGACTCATCGGGGACACTGAAGCTTTCTTT. It encodes CASMRLIGDTEAFF. The genes are TRBV5-1 and TRBJ1-1; D unresolved. Trimming removed 6 bases at V and 3 bases at J, with 15 bases between. CDR1 SGHRS and CDR2 YFSETQ come from the germline V gene. This CDR3 is 14 amino acids long.

This chain joins TRBV5-1 and TRBJ1-1, with TRBD1 identical over 7 bases. Germline CDR1 reads SGHRS; CDR2 reads YFSETQ. V shed 3 bases, J shed 4 bases, and the junction held 6 bases outside the gene matches. The CDR3 extends over 14 amino acids. As DNA, the CDR3 is TGCGCCAGCAGCTGGAGGGGGCAGGTCACTGAAGCTTTCTTT. Protein: CASSWRGQVTEAFF.

The CDR3 coding sequence is TGTGCCAGCTCACCAGCGTCAGGGAACAATCAGCCCCAGCATTTT. This gives the protein CASSPASGNNQPQHF. The chain combines TRBV18 with TRBJ1-5, with a tentative D call TRBD1 (5 bases). The CDR3 is made up of 15 amino acids. The V and J ends lost 2 bases and 3 bases respectively, with 11 bases between them. From germline, CDR1 is KGHSH and CDR2 LQKENI.

The V gene is TRBV6-6, the J gene TRBJ1-3; 8 bases match TRBD1. The germline CDR1 and CDR2 sequences are MNHNY and SVGAGI (reference sequence). The CDR3 covers 15 residues. Losses at the gene ends were 6 bases for V and 0 bases for J; bases not matched to a gene: 4. Written as DNA, the CDR3 is TGTGCCAGCAGGGATACAGGGGGCTCTGGAAACACCATATATTTT. This gives the protein CASRDTGGSGNTIYF.

The chain's CDR3 is CASSILTGVYGYTF. The CDR3 DNA reads as TGTGCCAGTAGTATATTAACAGGAGTCTATGGCTACACCTTC. The chain joins TRBV19 to TRBJ1-2; D possibly corresponds to TRBD1 (5 bases). Germline assignment: CDR1 LNHDA and CDR2 SQIVND (reference sequence). Trimming pared 2 bases from V and 4 bases from J, leaving 11 bases between. The CDR3 sequence is 14 residues long. Complete variable domain (other parts from reference TRBV19 and TRBJ1-2): DGGITQSPKYLFRKEGQNVTLSCEQNLNHDAMYWYRQDPGQGLRLIYYSQIVNDFQKGDIAEGYSVSREKKESFPLTVTSAQKNPTAFYLCASSILTGVYGYTFGSGTRLTVV.

The chain links TRBV4-3 to TRBJ2-1; D might be TRBD2 (5 bases). CDR3 length: 18 amino acids. Germline values: CDR1 LGHNA, CDR2 YSLEER. The V end lost 0 bases, the J end lost 1 base, and 16 bases lay between the germline ends. The chain's CDR3 is CASSQDRVGLMSYNEQFF. For the CDR3, the DNA is TGCGCCAGCAGCCAAGATCGGGTCGGACTTATGTCCTACAATGAGCAGTTCTTC.

The rearrangement uses TRBV5-1 and TRBJ2-3; a possible D gene is TRBD2 (6 bases). This CDR3 contains 17 residues. Germline V CDR1 and CDR2: SGHRS, YFSETQ. V was clipped by 0 bases and J by 0 bases, with 14 bases between them. The CDR3 sequence: CASSLAWGEPSTDTQYF. CDR3 nucleotides: TGCGCCAGCAGCTTGGCCTGGGGGGAACCTAGCACAGATACGCAGTATTTT. Using reference TRBV5-1 and TRBJ2-3 for the parts outside the CDR3, the full variable domain is KAGVTQTPRYLIKTRGQQVTLSCSPISGHRSVSWYQQTPGQGLQFLFEYFSETQRNKGNFPGRFSGRQFSNSRSEMNVSTLELGDSALYLCASSLAWGEPSTDTQYFGPGTRLTVL.

This chain uses TRBV7-2 with TRBJ2-7; 12 positions match TRBD2. The CDR3 runs to 15 residues. J was trimmed by 2 bases and V by 4 bases; bases with no gene match: 3. CDR1 is SGHTA, CDR2 FQGNSA, per germline. CDR3 bases: TGTGCCAGCAGCTCCCTAGCGGGGGGGCCCTACGAGCAGTACTTC. Amino acid sequence: CASSSLAGGPYEQYF.